A single sample is the source of the 21 T cell receptor beta chains below, sequenced in a study of CD8+CD57+ T cells in acquired aplastic anemia. Sequenced patients had shown CD8+CD57+ cell expansion by flow cytometry. Genomic DNA constituted the template upon which TCR beta VDJ and CDR3 profiling was performed. TCRdb re-called the reads through MiXCR, storing one row per CDR3 protein. The data contain about 200,000 distinct CDR3 sequences, around three fifths of them singletons. Sequenced input: sorted CD4+, CD8+, or CD8+CD57+ T cells (not recorded which) from PBMCs. These receptors all stem from a human donor with aplastic anemia.

This clonotype was detected once. The chain carries TRBV14 and TRBJ1-1, with a weak D call TRBD1 (5 bases). The germline gives CDR1 SGHDN, CDR2 FVKESK. The length of the CDR3 is 15 residues. V shed 4 bases and J shed 1 base, with 13 bases lying between them. The CDR3 DNA reads as TGTGCCAGCAGCCGAACGGGGACCCGGAACACTGAAGCTTTCTTT. Protein: CASSRTGTRNTEAFF.

V usage is TRBV2 and J usage is TRBJ2-7; D possibly corresponds to TRBD1 (5 bases). CDR3 size: 14 residues. Per germline, CDR1 SNHLY and CDR2 FYNNEI. V lost 5 bases to trimming and J lost 3 bases, with 14 bases between them. CDR3 amino acids: CASSLAAGIYEQYF. In DNA, the CDR3 is TGTGCCAGCAGTTTGGCCGCAGGGATCTACGAGCAGTACTTC.

The rearrangement uses TRBV5-1 and TRBJ1-2; D remains unclear. Germline V CDR1 and CDR2: SGHRS, YFSETQ. The CDR3 runs 14 residues. V was pared by 5 bases and J by 7 bases, with 18 bases between. CDR3 sequence: CASSSTGSTGGYTF. The DNA for the CDR3 is TGCGCCAGCAGTTCAACCGGGTCAACGGGTGGCTACACCTTC.

V is TRBV7-8 and J is TRBJ2-1; a weak D match, TRBD2 (5 bases). Germline CDR1 SGHVS, CDR2 FQNEAQ. The length of the CDR3 is 15 residues. V was cut by 3 bases and J by 7 bases, with 16 bases left in between. CDR3 residues: CASSFWSSRSNEQFF. CDR3 nucleotide sequence: TGTGCCAGCAGCTTTTGGTCTAGCAGGAGTAATGAGCAGTTCTTC.

V usage is TRBV5-1 and J usage is TRBJ2-7; 7 nucleotides line up with TRBD2. This CDR3 region has 12 residues. Germline CDR1 SGHRS, CDR2 YFSETQ. After removal of 3 bases from V and 6 bases from J, the junction contained 3 bases not matched to a gene. CDR3 nucleotide sequence: TGCGCCAGCAGCTCGGGACTATTCGAGCAGTACTTC. It translates to CASSSGLFEQYF.

The chain joins TRBV25-1 to TRBJ1-6; maybe TRBD1 (5 bases). Per the germline V gene, CDR1 is MGHDK and CDR2 is SYGVNS. Deletions cut 6 bases from V and 11 bases from J, with 17 bases between. This CDR3 has 14 residues. The DNA of the CDR3 is TGTGCCAGCAGGGATGTGGGGGGAATAACACCCCTCCACTTT. Encoded protein: CASRDVGGITPLHF.

The chain employs TRBV24-1 and TRBJ2-5; D gene uncertain. V was trimmed by 3 bases and J by 8 bases, leaving 12 bases between them. The germline gives CDR1 KGHDR, CDR2 SFDVKD. This CDR3 has 13 amino acids. The CDR3 region has the DNA TGTGCCACCAGTGATCCAAGCGAGTTAACCCAGTACTTC. This translates into CATSDPSELTQYF.

The genes are TRBV24-1 and TRBJ2-5, with 9 bases matching TRBD2. The CDR3 extends over 14 amino acids. V gave up 9 bases and J gave up 4 bases; unmatched junction bases: 8. Germline CDR1 reads KGHDR; CDR2 reads SFDVKD. The CDR3, as DNA: TGTGCCACCGGACCTAGCGGGACGGGAGAGACCCAGTACTTC. Translating gives CATGPSGTGETQYF.

This chain links TRBV9 with TRBJ1-1; D is unclear. The CDR3 runs to 16 residues. V was clipped by 4 bases and J by 6 bases, with 22 bases between them. CDR1 is SGDLS, CDR2 YYNGEE, per germline. In DNA, the CDR3 is TGTGCCAGCAGCATAACCGGAGTACTCTCCTCGGCTGAAGCTTTCTTT. This codes for CASSITGVLSSAEAFF.

This clonotype has only a few counts. The rearrangement links TRBV20-1 to TRBJ1-1, with no clear D. CDR3 length: 11 residues. Trimming left V 8 bases short and J 0 bases short, with 7 bases between. In germline, CDR1 is DFQATT, CDR2 SNEGSKA (reference sequence). Here the CDR3 reads CSRSVNTEAFF. The CDR3 nucleotides read TGCAGTCGTTCCGTGAACACTGAAGCTTTCTTT.

The chain is built from TRBV20-1 and TRBJ2-2; D may be TRBD1 (5 bases). In germline, CDR1 is DFQATT, CDR2 SNEGSKA (reference sequence). V gave up 4 bases and J gave up 0 bases, with 9 bases separating them. The CDR3 runs 14 residues. The CDR3 loop is CSATSTANTGELFF. CDR3 DNA: TGCAGTGCTACCTCGACAGCGAACACCGGGGAGCTGTTTTTT.

The chain recombines TRBV5-6 with TRBJ1-1, with D uncertain. This CDR3 spans 13 amino acids. V was trimmed by 3 bases and J by 11 bases, leaving 17 bases between them. Per the germline V gene, CDR1 is SGHDT and CDR2 is YYEEEE. The CDR3 spells CASSSPDLAGAFF. CDR3 DNA sequence: TGTGCCAGCAGCTCACCGGACCTCGCTGGTGCTTTCTTT. The full variable domain, its missing parts supplied by reference TRBV5-6 and TRBJ1-1, is DAGVTQSPTHLIKTRGQQVTLRCSPKSGHDTVSWYQQALGQGPQFIFQYYEEEERQRGNFPDRFSGHQFPNYSSELNVNALLLGDSALYLCASSSPDLAGAFFGQGTRLTVV.

This chain links TRBV20-1 with TRBJ1-4; D might be TRBD1 (5 bases). The V end lost 3 bases, the J end lost 6 bases, and 8 bases lay between the germline ends. CDR3 size: 12 residues. Germline-derived CDR1 and CDR2 are DFQATT and SNEGSKA (reference sequence). CDR3 sequence: CSASGQDEKLFF. In DNA, the CDR3 is TGCAGTGCTAGTGGACAAGATGAAAAACTGTTTTTT.

The rearrangement uses TRBV10-3 and TRBJ1-2; weak D call: TRBD1 (5 bases). The CDR3 totals 12 residues. Per the germline V gene, CDR1 is ENHRY and CDR2 is SYGVKD. V dropped 8 bases and J dropped 4 bases, with 11 bases sitting between them. The CDR3 sequence is CAIEGDGYGYTF. CDR3 nucleotides: TGTGCCATCGAAGGGGACGGCTATGGCTACACCTTC.

The V and J genes are TRBV20-1 and TRBJ2-7; 9 bases map to TRBD1. The germline V gene has CDR1 DFQATT and CDR2 SNEGSKA (reference sequence). This CDR3 comprises 14 residues. V gave up 3 bases and J gave up 6 bases; unmatched junction bases: 9. The CDR3 region has the DNA TGCAGTGCTAGGAAGGGACAGGGATCAAGCGAGCAGTACTTC. Translation: CSARKGQGSSEQYF.

The CDR3 DNA follows: TGTGCCACCAGCATGAGACAGGGTACGTACGAGCAGTACTTC. Its protein is CATSMRQGTYEQYF. The rearrangement uses TRBV15 and TRBJ2-7, with 7 positions matching TRBD1. This CDR3 is 14 amino acids long. Germline trimming cut 4 bases from V and 4 bases from J; bases unmatched to any gene: 7. CDR1 LNHNV and CDR2 YYDKDF come from the germline V gene (reference sequence).

This clonotype was counted between two and nine times. The chain has TRBV15 and TRBJ2-1; TRBD2 agrees at 9 bases. Trimming cost V 1 base and J 2 bases; bases outside gene matches: 0. The CDR3 spans 15 residues. CDR1 LNHNV and CDR2 YYDKDF come from the germline V gene (reference sequence). This CDR3 is CATSRVAGAYNEQFF. CDR3 sequence (DNA): TGTGCCACCAGCAGAGTAGCGGGGGCCTACAATGAGCAGTTCTTC. The full variable domain, with the rest looked up from reference TRBV15 and TRBJ2-1, is DAMVIQNPRYQVTQFGKPVTLSCSQTLNHNVMYWYQQKSSQAPKLLFHYYDKDFNNEADTPDNFQSRRPNTSFCFLDIRSPGLGDTAMYLCATSRVAGAYNEQFFGPGTRLTVL.

The chain uses TRBV24-1 and TRBJ2-5, with 8 bases matching TRBD1. Germline lookup yields CDR1 KGHDR and CDR2 SFDVKD. This CDR3 is 15 amino acids long. V shed 4 bases, J shed 2 bases, and the junction held 5 bases outside the gene matches. The CDR3, as DNA: TGTGCCACCAGTGACTTTCAGGGGGCTCAAGAGACCCAGTACTTC. This encodes CATSDFQGAQETQYF.

This chain uses TRBV7-2 with TRBJ2-1, with D perhaps being TRBD1 or TRBD2 (5 bases each). CDR3 length equals 13 residues. Germline values: CDR1 SGHTA, CDR2 FQGNSA. Trimming cost V 2 bases and J 9 bases, with 11 bases left between them. CDR3 residues: CASSLSRGGEQFF. The CDR3, as DNA: TGTGCCAGCAGCTTAAGTCGGGGCGGTGAGCAGTTCTTC.

On this clonotype itself: An end of the junction differs from the germline gene, which may be a read error. The rearrangement joins TRBV7-9 to TRBJ1-6, with D unclear. The germline V gene encodes CDR1 SEHNR and CDR2 FQNEAQ (reference sequence). There are 14 residues in the CDR3. The CDR3 DNA sequence: TGCGCCAGCAGCAGCGCGGGGTCATCATCACCCCTCCACTTT. Translating gives CASSSAGSSSPLHF. Supplemented by reference TRBV7-9 and TRBJ1-6, the full variable domain reads DTGVSQNPRHKITKRGQNVTFRCDPISEHNRLYWYRQTLGQGPEFLTYFQNEAQLEKSRLLSDRFSAERPKGSFSTLEIQRTEQGDSAMYLCASSSAGSSSPLHFGNGTRLTVT.

This clonotype showed up many times. J is TRBJ2-2 and V is TRBV5-1; tentative D call: TRBD1 (7 bases). The CDR3 is 17 residues long. Trimming pared 0 bases from V and 3 bases from J, leaving 15 bases between. From germline, CDR1 is SGHRS and CDR2 YFSETQ. Written as DNA, the CDR3 is TGCGCCAGCAGCTTGGACGACCAGGGGGGCTACACCGGGGAGCTGTTTTTT. Translated: CASSLDDQGGYTGELFF.